The clone carrying this T cell receptor (beta chain) was seen many times. Antigen unknown. The CDR3 has 15 amino acids. The ends were cut back, 0 bases at V and 1 base at J, with 12 bases in the middle. Germline V gives CDR1 DFQATT, CDR2 SNEGSKA (reference sequence). The data were obtained in a study of regulatory T cells in long-lasting Graves disease. As for time point: persistent/refractory GD, antithyroid drugs over 5 years with positive TRAb. PBMCs provided the RNA from which the TCR library was made. Assembly of TCR beta libraries relied on iRepertoire HTBI primers together with Arm-PCR of CDR3 regions. One entry per CDR3 protein, called by TCRdb with MiXCR from the multiplex PCR reads. This table holds 420,000 or so distinct CDR3 sequences, about 20% found once. Study outcomes and limitations: Persistent cases favored TRBV28, TRBJ1-2 and TRBJ2-5.

V gene TRBV20-1 combines with J gene TRBJ2-5; no firm D call. Material: peripheral blood mononuclear cells (PBMCs), obtained when the disease was refractory, from a patient treated with antithyroid drugs. This TCR was recovered from a female donor with Graves disease. The CDR3 sequence: CSARDMNLFQETQYF. The CDR3 DNA reads as TGCAGTGCTAGAGATATGAACCTATTCCAAGAGACCCAGTACTTC.